One T cell receptor beta chain is described in this entry. Study processing details: Nucleated cell counts were estimated from reference gene primer amplification. Data came from immunoSEQ multiplex PCR; TCRdb stores just in-frame clones and leaves some out. V and J calls plus clone size are reproduced from that table; the DNA served to infer D and trimming. The sample holds approximately 140,000 clones; 87% are singletons and the top ten take about 4%. The germline gives CDR1 LNHDA, CDR2 SQIVND (reference sequence). The CDR3 has 17 amino acids. V lost 5 bases and J lost 5; bases outside the gene matches: 14. The record originates from a study of blood T cell repertoires in COVID-19. Background on the study: The analysed material was cDNA or gDNA that came from T cells, B-cell-depleted T cells, or PBMCs.

Sequences were obtained from peripheral blood. The TCR originated in a woman aged 55-70 years with active or convalescent COVID-19. V is TRBV19 and J is TRBJ1-2; 10 nucleotides line up with TRBD1. The CDR3 loop reads CASSPGTGATPEYGYTF. Written as DNA, the CDR3 is TGTGCCAGTAGTCCCGGGACAGGGGCCACGCCAGAGTATGGCTACACCTTC.